These 17 T cell receptor beta chains came from one sample sequenced in a study of OX40 agonist ivuxolimab in advanced cancers. Clones were read by immunoSEQ multiplex PCR, and TCRdb kept only the in-frame ones, dropping some. In the table there are tens of thousands of clones, about 93% of which are singletons. The sequenced sample was CD4+ or CD8+ T cells sorted from blood, obtained in a trial of the OX40 agonist ivuxolimab. These receptors all stem from an adult with an advanced solid tumor such as melanoma, head and neck, liver or kidney cancer.

The chain links TRBV6-5 to TRBJ1-6; 8 bases map to TRBD1. The CDR3 contains 15 residues. The V and J ends lost 5 bases and 10 bases, in that order; junction bases with no gene match: 10. The germline V gene has CDR1 MNHEY and CDR2 SVGAGI. This CDR3 reads CASSRVHRGNSPLHF. The CDR3 nucleotides are TGTGCCAGCAGTAGAGTACACAGGGGGAACTCACCCCTCCACTTT.

The rearrangement joins TRBV14 to TRBJ1-4, with 10 positions matching TRBD1. Trimming took 4 bases from V and 6 from J; bases not matched to a gene: 2. This CDR3 has 14 amino acids. The germline V gene has CDR1 SGHDN and CDR2 FVKESK. The CDR3 here is CASSPGQGDEKLFF. In DNA, the CDR3 is TGTGCCAGCAGCCCCGGACAGGGGGATGAAAAACTGTTTTTT.

The chain combines TRBV18 with TRBJ1-2; D is perhaps TRBD1 (5 bases). The CDR3 is 15 amino acids. Germline V gene lookup returns CDR1 KGHSH and CDR2 LQKENI. Trimming removed 0 bases at V and 4 bases at J, with 12 bases between. The CDR3 sequence is CASSPPGGLGYGYTF. The CDR3 DNA reads TGTGCCAGCTCACCACCGGGGGGTCTCGGCTATGGCTACACCTTC. Looking up the rest from reference TRBV18 and TRBJ1-2 gives the full variable domain: NAGVMQNPRHLVRRRGQEARLRCSPMKGHSHVYWYRQLPEEGLKFMVYLQKENIIDESGMPKERFSAEFPKEGPSILRIQQVVRGDSAAYFCASSPPGGLGYGYTFGSGTRLTVV.

The V and J genes are TRBV2 and TRBJ1-5; 8 bases agree with TRBD1. Per germline, CDR1 SNHLY and CDR2 FYNNEI. The J segment lost 6 bases and the V segment lost 8 bases, leaving 6 bases of the junction unmatched. This CDR3 is 13 amino acids long. CDR3 in amino acids: CASEDREFQPQHF. The CDR3 region has the DNA TGTGCCAGCGAGGACAGGGAGTTTCAGCCCCAGCATTTT.

The chain combines TRBV4-2 with TRBJ2-5, with D perhaps TRBD1 or TRBD2 (5 bases each). The tail of the sequence fits TRBJ2-7 better, so the J call may be wrong. Per germline, CDR1 LGHNA and CDR2 YNFKEQ. This CDR3 comprises 14 residues. The CDR3 here is CASSQERGGYEQYF. The CDR3 DNA is TGTGCCAGCAGCCAAGAGAGGGGCGGCTACGAGCAGTACTTC.

J is TRBJ1-2 and V is TRBV21-1; the table's D call, TRBD1, was not checked against the DNA. TRBV21-1 is assigned pseudogene status. This CDR3 is 15 amino acids long. The CDR3: CASSSLRGPSYGYTF. The CDR3 bases are TGTGCCAGCAGCTCACTTAGGGGGCCTAGCTATGGCTACACCTTC.

This clone was seen more than once but under ten times. In DNA form, the CDR3 reads TGTGCCAGCAGGAGAGCCGGATATAATTCACCCCTCCACTTT. Its translation: CASRRAGYNSPLHF. This chain uses TRBV6-5 with TRBJ1-6; no definite D call. V lost 6 bases and J lost 4, with 10 bases in between. Per the germline V gene, CDR1 is MNHEY and CDR2 is SVGAGI. This CDR3 comprises 14 residues.

The genes are TRBV5-5 and TRBJ2-7; TRBD1 might be the D (5 bases). From germline, CDR1 is SGHKS and CDR2 YYEKEE (reference sequence). V shed 0 bases and J shed 12 bases, with 13 bases lying between them. The CDR3 is made up of 12 amino acids. CDR3 bases: TGTGCCAGCAGCTTGGTTTCCTCTGGGGCGTACTTC. This sequence encodes CASSLVSSGAYF.

This rearrangement joins TRBV27 to TRBJ2-3; TRBD1 agrees at 10 bases. Germline CDR1 and CDR2: MNHEY and SMNVEV (reference sequence). This CDR3 region has 15 residues. The V segment lost 5 bases and the J segment 6 bases; nucleotides outside the gene matches: 8. Here the CDR3 DNA reads TGTGCCAGCAGTCGATGGGACAGGGGAGTCGATACGCAGTATTTT. It yields the protein CASSRWDRGVDTQYF.

A note on this clone: A junction end diverges from the germline sequence, so it may reflect a read error. The sample contains more than one DNA sequence encoding this CDR3. The chain carries TRBV29-1 and TRBJ2-7; D is possibly TRBD1 (5 bases). Germline-derived CDR1 and CDR2 are SQVTM and ANQGSEA. The CDR3 extends over 16 amino acids. The CDR3 nucleotides read TGCAGTGTTGAAGGGGCGGCAGGACGTAGAGCCTACGAGCAGTACTTC. Translation gives CSVEGAAGRRAYEQYF.

V gene TRBV6-5 combines with J gene TRBJ2-6; no clear D. Per germline, CDR1 MNHEY and CDR2 SVGAGI. Trimming took off 8 bases at V and 1 base at J, with 9 bases between the two ends. This CDR3 has 14 amino acids. Here the CDR3 DNA reads TGTGCCAGCTCAAGGATTTCTGGGGCCAACGTCCTGACTTTC. Its translation: CASSRISGANVLTF.

This clone was found once. The chain recombines TRBV5-1 with TRBJ2-5, with 8 bases lining up with TRBD2. J gave up 3 bases and V 3 bases, and 7 bases lay outside the gene matches. CDR1 and CDR2 from the germline V gene are SGHRS and YFSETQ. This CDR3 comprises 15 residues. The DNA for the CDR3 is TGCGCCAGCAGCTCGGACGGGGGGGTAGAAGAGACCCAGTACTTC. It translates to CASSSDGGVEETQYF. Based on the CDR3 plus reference TRBV5-1 and TRBJ2-5, the full variable domain is KAGVTQTPRYLIKTRGQQVTLSCSPISGHRSVSWYQQTPGQGLQFLFEYFSETQRNKGNFPGRFSGRQFSNSRSEMNVSTLELGDSALYLCASSSDGGVEETQYFGPGTRLLVL.

This clone occurred a few times. The J gene is TRBJ1-1, the V gene TRBV10-3; no definite D call. The germline V gene has CDR1 ENHRY and CDR2 SYGVKD. The CDR3 consists of 12 residues. V was clipped by 3 bases and J by 0 bases, with 2 bases between them. The CDR3 protein is CAISDMNTEAFF. CDR3 DNA sequence: TGTGCCATCAGTGACATGAACACTGAAGCTTTCTTT.

Note on this clone: One junction end disagrees with the germline gene, perhaps due to a read error. The rearrangement links TRBV5-5 to TRBJ2-6; 15 positions agree with TRBD2. This CDR3 comprises 18 residues. CDR1 and CDR2 from the germline V gene are SGHKS and YYEKEE (reference sequence). The CDR3 reads CASSLGLAGGSGANVLTF. CDR3 in DNA: TGTGCCAGCAGTTTGGGACTAGCGGGAGGCTCTGGGGCCAACGTCCTGACTTTC.

V and J are TRBV11-2 and TRBJ1-2, with D unresolved. CDR3 size: 13 residues. The V end was cut by 5 bases, the J end by 0 bases, with 7 bases between. Germline V CDR1 and CDR2: SGHAT, FQNNGV. In DNA form, the CDR3 reads TGTGCCAGCAGCGTCGAAGCTAACTATGGCTACACCTTC. This sequence encodes CASSVEANYGYTF. Using reference TRBV11-2 and TRBJ1-2 for the parts outside the CDR3, the full variable domain is EAGVAQSPRYKIIEKRQSVAFWCNPISGHATLYWYQQILGQGPKLLIQFQNNGVVDDSQLPKDRFSAERLKGVDSTLKIQPAKLEDSAVYLCASSVEANYGYTFGSGTRLTVV.

DNA of the CDR3: TGTGCCAGCAGCTACCAGGGGGAGGGTGGCTACACCTTC. Translation gives CASSYQGEGGYTF. This chain connects TRBV11-2 to TRBJ1-2, with TRBD1 matching over 7 bases. J lost 7 bases, V lost 4 bases, and 6 bases had no gene match. This CDR3 contains 13 residues. Germline assignment: CDR1 SGHAT and CDR2 FQNNGV.

The chain combines TRBV28 with TRBJ2-4, with a possible D match to TRBD2 (6 bases). CDR1 is MDHEN, CDR2 SYDVKM, per germline. V was trimmed by 3 bases and J by 0 bases, leaving 18 bases between them. The CDR3 is 18 residues long. As DNA, the CDR3 is TGTGCCAGCAGTTTCGCTTACGGGGGAAGTAGAGCCAAAAACATTCAGTACTTC. It specifies CASSFAYGGSRAKNIQYF.